This T cell receptor beta chain was retrieved from a study of cytomegalovirus exposure and HLA in healthy donors. The PCR used 60 Vbeta and 13 Jbeta primers. Sequencing was performed with immunoSEQ multiplex PCR; in TCRdb, only in-frame clones are kept and a portion is missing. Found here are some 150,000 clones, roughly 85% of them singletons; the top ten hold about 1.3%. This receptor was obtained from a woman aged 50 to 60 in good health and CMV-seronegative. The sample comprised PBMCs.

The CDR3 nucleotides are TGTGCCAGCAGCAAAATTCAGCGGGAGTGGTGTGCTTTCTTT. Translation gives CASSKIQREWCAFF. The rearrangement links TRBV21-1 to TRBJ1-1. TRBV21-1 represents a pseudogene. The CDR3 spans 14 residues.